What follows is one TCR beta chain and its context. There is no known antigen for this receptor. Base qualities are not provided; no much larger clone lies one nucleotide away. This entry belongs to a study of technical replicates of blood from a few donors (dated by TCRdb to 2016 to 2017). Counted from cysteine to phenylalanine, this CDR3 has 13 amino acids. Kept here is only the CDR3 DNA, which spans 39 bases and is read in frame from base 1. According to the germline V gene (reference sequence), CDR1 reads SEHNR and CDR2 reads FQNEAQ. Ends trimmed: V by 6 bases, J by 5 bases; bases unmatched to a gene: 4. The library was generated by the immunoSEQ multiplex PCR assay. In TCRdb, the immuneACCESS table is reduced to in-frame sequences with V and J assigned. These tables do not hold every clone; where another copy was compared, an unresolved V gene accounts for under half, and the others remain unexplained. The sample records some 57,000 clones, around 92% of which are singletons. The ten largest clonotypes hold 4.8% of the sample.

This sequence was found in a human donor in good health. Some clones in this sample may be carry-over from other donors' samples. The sequence links TRBV7-9 to TRBJ2-5; the central 9 bases match TRBD1. Sample: PBMCs. In nucleotide form, the sequence is TGTGCCAGCAGGGGGACAGGGAGGGAGACCCAGTACTTC. Translation gives CASRGTGRETQYF. The CDR3 plus the reference TRBV7-9 and TRBJ2-5 genes for the other parts give the full variable domain: DTGVSQNPRHKITKRGQNVTFRCDPISEHNRLYWYRQTLGQGPEFLTYFQNEAQLEKSRLLSDRFSAERPKGSFSTLEIQRTEQGDSAMYLCASRGTGRETQYFGPGTRLLVL.